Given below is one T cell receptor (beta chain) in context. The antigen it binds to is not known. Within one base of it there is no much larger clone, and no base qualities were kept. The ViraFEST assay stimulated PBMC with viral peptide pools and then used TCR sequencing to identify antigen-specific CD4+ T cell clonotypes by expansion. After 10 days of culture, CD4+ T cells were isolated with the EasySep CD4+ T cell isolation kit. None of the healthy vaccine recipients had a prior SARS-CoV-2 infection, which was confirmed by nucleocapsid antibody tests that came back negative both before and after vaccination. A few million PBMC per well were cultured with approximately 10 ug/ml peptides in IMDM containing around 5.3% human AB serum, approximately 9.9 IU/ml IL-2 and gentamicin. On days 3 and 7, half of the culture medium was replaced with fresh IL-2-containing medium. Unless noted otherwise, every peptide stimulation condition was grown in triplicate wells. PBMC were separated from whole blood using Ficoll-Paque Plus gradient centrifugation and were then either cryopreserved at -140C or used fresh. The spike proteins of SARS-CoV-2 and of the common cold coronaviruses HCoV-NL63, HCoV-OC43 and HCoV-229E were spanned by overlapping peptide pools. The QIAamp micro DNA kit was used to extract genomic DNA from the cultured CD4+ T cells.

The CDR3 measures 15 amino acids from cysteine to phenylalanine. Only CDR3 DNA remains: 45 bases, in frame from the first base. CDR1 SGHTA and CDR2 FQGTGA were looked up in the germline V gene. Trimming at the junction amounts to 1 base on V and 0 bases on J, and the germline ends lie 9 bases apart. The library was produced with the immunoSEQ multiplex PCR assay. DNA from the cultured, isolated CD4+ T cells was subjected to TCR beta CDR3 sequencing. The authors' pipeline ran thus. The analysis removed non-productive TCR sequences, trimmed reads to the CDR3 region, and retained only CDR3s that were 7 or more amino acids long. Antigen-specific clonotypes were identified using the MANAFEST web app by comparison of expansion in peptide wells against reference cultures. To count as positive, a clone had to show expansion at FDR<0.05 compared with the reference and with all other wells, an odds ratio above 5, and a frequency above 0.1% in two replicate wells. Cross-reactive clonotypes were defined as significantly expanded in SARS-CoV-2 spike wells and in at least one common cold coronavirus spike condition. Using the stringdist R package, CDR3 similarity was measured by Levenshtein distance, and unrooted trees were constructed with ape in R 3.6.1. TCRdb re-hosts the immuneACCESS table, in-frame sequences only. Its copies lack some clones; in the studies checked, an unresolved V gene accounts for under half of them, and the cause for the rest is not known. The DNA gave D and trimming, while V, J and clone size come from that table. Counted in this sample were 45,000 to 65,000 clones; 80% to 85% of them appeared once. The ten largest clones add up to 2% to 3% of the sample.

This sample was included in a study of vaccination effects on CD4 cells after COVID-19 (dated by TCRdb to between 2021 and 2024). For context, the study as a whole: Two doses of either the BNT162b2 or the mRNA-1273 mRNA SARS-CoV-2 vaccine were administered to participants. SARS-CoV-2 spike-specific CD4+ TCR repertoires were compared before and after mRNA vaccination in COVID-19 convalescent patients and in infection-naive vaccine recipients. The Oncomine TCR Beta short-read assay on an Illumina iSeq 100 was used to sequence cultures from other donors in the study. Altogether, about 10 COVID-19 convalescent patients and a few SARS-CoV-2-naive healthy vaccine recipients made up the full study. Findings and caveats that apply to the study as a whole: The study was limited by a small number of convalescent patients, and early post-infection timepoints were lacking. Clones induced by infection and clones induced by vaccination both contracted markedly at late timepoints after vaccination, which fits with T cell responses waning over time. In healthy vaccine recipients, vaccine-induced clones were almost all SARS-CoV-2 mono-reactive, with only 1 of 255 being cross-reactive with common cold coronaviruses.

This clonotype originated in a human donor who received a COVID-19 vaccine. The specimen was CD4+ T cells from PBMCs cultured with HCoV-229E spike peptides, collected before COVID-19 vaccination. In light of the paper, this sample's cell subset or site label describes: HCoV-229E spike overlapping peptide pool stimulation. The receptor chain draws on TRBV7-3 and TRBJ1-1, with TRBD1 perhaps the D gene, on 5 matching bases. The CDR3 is CASSLRRDLNTEAFF. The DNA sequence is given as TGTGCCAGCAGCTTAAGGCGGGACTTGAACACTGAAGCTTTCTTT.